These T cell receptor beta chains were read from a single sample in a study of neoadjuvant nivolumab and ipilimumab in lung cancer. Generated by immunoSEQ multiplex PCR, the TCRdb table keeps only in-frame clones and is missing some. The table includes around 30,000 clones, around 80% detected once. The sample consisted of tumor tissue, taken after neoadjuvant nivolumab, alone or with ipilimumab, at or shortly before surgery. All receptors derive from an adult with non-small cell lung cancer. CDR3s include the opening cysteine and the closing phenylalanine or tryptophan. The order of the fields is J gene, clone size, V gene, D gene, CDR3 DNA, CDR3 protein. D genes are given only for firm matches. Clone size is stated in some rows and not others, as once, few, many or a class when expanded.

J: TRBJ1-3; size: .; V: TRBV7-9; D: TRBD1; DNA: TGTGCCAGCAGCATAGACAGGGCTCGGGGAAGCACCATATATTTT; CDR3: CASSIDRARGSTIYF
J: TRBJ2-3; size: .; V: TRBV5-1; D: .; DNA: TGCGCCAGCAGCTTACTACCAGGATCTAGCACAGATACGCAGTATTTT; CDR3: CASSLLPGSSTDTQYF
J: TRBJ1-1; size: .; V: TRBV7-9; D: TRBD1; DNA: TGTGCCAGCAGGGCCACAGGGGCAGACACTGAAGCTTTCTTT; CDR3: CASRATGADTEAFF
J: TRBJ2-1; size: .; V: TRBV11-3; D: .; DNA: TGTGCCAGCAGTTGGGGGAATGAGCAGTTCTTC; CDR3: CASSWGNEQFF
J: TRBJ1-2; size: .; V: TRBV6-1; D: TRBD1; DNA: TGTGCCAGCAGAAATCTGGGACAGGGGAACTATGGCTACACCTTC; CDR3: CASRNLGQGNYGYTF
J: TRBJ2-2; size: .; V: TRBV6-5; D: .; DNA: TGTGCCAGCCGTTTAGGTGGGGAGCTGTTTTTT; CDR3: CASRLGGELFF
J: TRBJ2-7; size: few; V: TRBV7-9; D: .; DNA: TGTGCCAGCAGCCCCCCCGGGGCTCCCTACGAGCAGTACTTC; CDR3: CASSPPGAPYEQYF
J: TRBJ2-3; size: .; V: TRBV6-1; D: TRBD2; DNA: TGTGCCAGCAGTGTTAGCGGGTATTACACAGATACGCAGTATTTT; CDR3: CASSVSGYYTDTQYF
J: TRBJ2-6; size: .; V: TRBV15; D: TRBD2; DNA: TGTGCCACCGGCTCGGGGGGCTCTGGGGCCAACGTCCTGACTTTC; CDR3: CATGSGGSGANVLTF
J: TRBJ1-2; size: .; V: TRBV25-1; D: .; DNA: TGTGCCAGCAGTGATCCCCCGTTCTATGGCTACACCTTC; CDR3: CASSDPPFYGYTF